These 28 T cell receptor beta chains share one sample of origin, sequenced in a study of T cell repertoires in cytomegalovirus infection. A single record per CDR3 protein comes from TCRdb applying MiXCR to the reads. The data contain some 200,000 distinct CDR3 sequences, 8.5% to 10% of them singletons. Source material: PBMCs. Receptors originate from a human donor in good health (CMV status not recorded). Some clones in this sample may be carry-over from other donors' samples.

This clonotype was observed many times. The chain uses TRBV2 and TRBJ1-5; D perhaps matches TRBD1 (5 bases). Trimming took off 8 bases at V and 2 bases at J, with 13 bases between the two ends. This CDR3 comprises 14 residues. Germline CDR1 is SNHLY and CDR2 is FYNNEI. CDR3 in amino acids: CASSFLGGNQPQHF. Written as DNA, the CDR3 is TGTGCCAGCTCCTTTTTGGGGGGCAATCAGCCCCAGCATTTT.

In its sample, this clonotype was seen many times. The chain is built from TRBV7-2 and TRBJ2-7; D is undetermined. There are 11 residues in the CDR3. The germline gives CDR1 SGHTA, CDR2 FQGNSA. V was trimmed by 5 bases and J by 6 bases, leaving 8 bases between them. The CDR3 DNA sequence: TGTGCCAGCAGCCAAGGGATCGAGCAGTACTTC. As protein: CASSQGIEQYF.

CDR3 nucleotide sequence: TGCGCCAGCAGCCGACCGGGACTACCTGCCCATACGCAGTATTTT. Translation: CASSRPGLPAHTQYF. This chain joins TRBV5-1 and TRBJ2-3; 7 bases are a match to TRBD2. In germline, CDR1 is SGHRS, CDR2 YFSETQ. The CDR3 loop spans 15 amino acids. Unmatched junction bases numbered 12, after V lost 4 bases and J lost 7 bases.

The CDR3, as DNA: TGTGCCAGCAGTCCACACAGGGGAGACAATCAGCCCCAGCATTTT. Amino acid sequence: CASSPHRGDNQPQHF. The V and J genes are TRBV12-3 or TRBV12-4 and TRBJ1-5, with 7 bases aligning to TRBD1. The CDR3 runs 15 residues. V shed 5 bases, J shed 3 bases, and the junction held 7 bases outside the gene matches.

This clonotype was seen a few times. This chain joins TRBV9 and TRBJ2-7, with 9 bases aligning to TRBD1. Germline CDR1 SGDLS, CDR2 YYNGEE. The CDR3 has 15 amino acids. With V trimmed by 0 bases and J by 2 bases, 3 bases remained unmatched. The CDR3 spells CASSVDGQGTYEQYF. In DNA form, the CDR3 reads TGTGCCAGCAGCGTAGATGGACAGGGGACCTACGAGCAGTACTTC.

The DNA of the CDR3 is TGTGCCAGCAGCTTAGGCCTCGGAGTCGAGCAGTACTTC. This encodes CASSLGLGVEQYF. J is TRBJ2-7 and V is TRBV11-2, with D uncertain. V gave up 1 base and J gave up 6 bases, with 10 bases separating them. Germline V gene lookup returns CDR1 SGHAT and CDR2 FQNNGV. The CDR3 length is 13 residues.

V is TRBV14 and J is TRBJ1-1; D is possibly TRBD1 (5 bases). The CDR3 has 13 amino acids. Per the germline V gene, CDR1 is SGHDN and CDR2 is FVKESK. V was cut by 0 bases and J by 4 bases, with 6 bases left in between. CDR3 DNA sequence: TGTGCCAGCAGCCAAGAGGGGGTCACTGAAGCTTTCTTT. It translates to CASSQEGVTEAFF.

The chain's CDR3 is CASSPQSSGAVDEQFF. In DNA, the CDR3 is TGTGCCAGCTCACCACAGTCTAGCGGGGCAGTTGATGAGCAGTTCTTC. The chain recombines TRBV18 with TRBJ2-1, with 9 bases fitting TRBD2. CDR1 is KGHSH, CDR2 LQKENI, per germline. Trimming took 1 base from V and 8 from J; bases not matched to a gene: 9. The CDR3 has 16 residues.

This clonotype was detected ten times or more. The CDR3 loop is CASSSPMGFTSTDTQYF. CDR3 in DNA: TGTGCCAGCAGCTCCCCTATGGGGTTCACTAGCACAGATACGCAGTATTTT. This chain joins TRBV7-2 and TRBJ2-3; D gene ambiguous. The germline V and J ends were trimmed by 4 bases and 0 bases, with 17 bases remaining between them. Germline lookup yields CDR1 SGHTA and CDR2 FQGNSA. CDR3 length equals 17 residues.

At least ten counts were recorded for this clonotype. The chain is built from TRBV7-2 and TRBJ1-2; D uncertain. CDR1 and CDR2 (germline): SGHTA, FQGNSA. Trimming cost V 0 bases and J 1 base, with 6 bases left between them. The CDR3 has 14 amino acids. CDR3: CASSLARINYGYTF. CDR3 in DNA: TGTGCCAGCAGCTTAGCCAGGATTAACTATGGCTACACCTTC.

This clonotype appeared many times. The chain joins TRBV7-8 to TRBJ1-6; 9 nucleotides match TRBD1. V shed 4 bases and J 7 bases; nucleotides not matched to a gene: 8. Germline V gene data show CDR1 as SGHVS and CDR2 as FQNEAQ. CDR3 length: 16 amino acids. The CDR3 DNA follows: TGTGCCAGCAGCTCCACAGGGGGCGTCGGAAATTCACCCCTCCACTTT. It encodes CASSSTGGVGNSPLHF.

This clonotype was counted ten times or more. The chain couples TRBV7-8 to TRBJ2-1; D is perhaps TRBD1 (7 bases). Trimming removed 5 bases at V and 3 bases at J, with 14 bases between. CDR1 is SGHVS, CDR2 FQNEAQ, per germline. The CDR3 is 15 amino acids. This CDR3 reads CASSPRGDVYNEQFF. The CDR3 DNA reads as TGTGCCAGCAGCCCCAGGGGGGATGTCTACAATGAGCAGTTCTTC.

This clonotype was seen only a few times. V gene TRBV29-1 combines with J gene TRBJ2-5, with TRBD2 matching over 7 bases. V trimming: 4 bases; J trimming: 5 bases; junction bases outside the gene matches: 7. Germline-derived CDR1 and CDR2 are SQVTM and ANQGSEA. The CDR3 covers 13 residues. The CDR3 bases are TGCAGCGTTGGCTCGGGGGGAGATGAGACCCAGTACTTC. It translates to CSVGSGGDETQYF.

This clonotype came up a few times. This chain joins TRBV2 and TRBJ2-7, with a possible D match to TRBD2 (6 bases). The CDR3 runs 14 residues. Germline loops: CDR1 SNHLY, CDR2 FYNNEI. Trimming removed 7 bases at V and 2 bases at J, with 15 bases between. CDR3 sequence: CASMTRAGTYEQYF. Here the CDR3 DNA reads TGTGCCAGCATGACCAGGGCGGGAACCTACGAGCAGTACTTC.

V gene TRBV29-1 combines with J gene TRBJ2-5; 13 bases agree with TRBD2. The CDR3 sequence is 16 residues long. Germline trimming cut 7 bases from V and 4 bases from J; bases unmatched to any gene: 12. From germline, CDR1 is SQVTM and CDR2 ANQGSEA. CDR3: CSASTGTSGIRETQYF. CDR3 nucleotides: TGCAGCGCCTCCACCGGGACTAGCGGGATCCGAGAGACCCAGTACTTC.

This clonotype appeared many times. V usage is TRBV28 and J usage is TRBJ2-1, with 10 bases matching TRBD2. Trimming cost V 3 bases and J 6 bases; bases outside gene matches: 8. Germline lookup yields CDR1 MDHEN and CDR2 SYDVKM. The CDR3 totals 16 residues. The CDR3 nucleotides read TGTGCCAGCAGTTTCTTGGCTAGCGGGAGTGGCAATGAGCAGTTCTTC. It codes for CASSFLASGSGNEQFF.

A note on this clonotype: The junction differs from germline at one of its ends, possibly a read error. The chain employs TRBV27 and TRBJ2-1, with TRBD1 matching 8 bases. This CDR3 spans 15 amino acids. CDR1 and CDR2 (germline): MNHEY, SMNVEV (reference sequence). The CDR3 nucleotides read TGTGCCCGCAGCATTGGGACAGGAACATACAATGAGCAGTTCTTC. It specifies CARSIGTGTYNEQFF.

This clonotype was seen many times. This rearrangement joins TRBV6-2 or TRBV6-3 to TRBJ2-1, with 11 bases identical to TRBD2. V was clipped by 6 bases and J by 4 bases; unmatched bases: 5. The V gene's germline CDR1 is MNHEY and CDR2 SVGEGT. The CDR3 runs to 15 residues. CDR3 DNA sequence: TGTGCCAGCAGGCCGGGACTAGCGGCGTACAATGAGCAGTTCTTC. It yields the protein CASRPGLAAYNEQFF.

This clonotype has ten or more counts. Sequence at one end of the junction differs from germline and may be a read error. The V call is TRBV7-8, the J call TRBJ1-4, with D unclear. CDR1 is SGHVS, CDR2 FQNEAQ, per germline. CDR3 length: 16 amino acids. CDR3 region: CASSLDPRRLQEKLFF. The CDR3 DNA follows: TGTGCCAGCAGCTTAGATCCCCGGCGGCTTCAGGAAAAGCTGTTTTTT. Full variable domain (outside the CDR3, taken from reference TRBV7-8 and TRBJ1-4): GAGVSQSPRYKVAKRGQDVALRCDPISGHVSLFWYQQALGQGPEFLTYFQNEAQLDKSGLPSDRFFAERPEGSVSTLKIQRTQQEDSAVYLCASSLDPRRLQEKLFFGSGTQLSVL.

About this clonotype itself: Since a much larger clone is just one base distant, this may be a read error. The CDR3 DNA sequence: TGTGCCAACACCCGGGATACCTATGGCTACACCTTC. Protein product: CANTRDTYGYTF. The V and J genes are TRBV12-3 or TRBV12-4 and TRBJ1-2; D not certain. V lost 10 bases to trimming and J lost 4 bases, with 13 bases between them. This CDR3 spans 12 amino acids.

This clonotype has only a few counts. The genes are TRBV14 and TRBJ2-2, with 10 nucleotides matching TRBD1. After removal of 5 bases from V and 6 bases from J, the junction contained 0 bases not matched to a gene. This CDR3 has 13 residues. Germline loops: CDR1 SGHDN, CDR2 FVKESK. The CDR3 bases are TGTGCCAGCAGCGGGACAGGGGCCGGGGAGCTGTTTTTT. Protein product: CASSGTGAGELFF.

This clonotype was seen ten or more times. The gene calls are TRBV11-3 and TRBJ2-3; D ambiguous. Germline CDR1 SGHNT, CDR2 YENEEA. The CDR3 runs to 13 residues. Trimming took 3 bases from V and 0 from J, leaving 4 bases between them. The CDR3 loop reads CASSLMSTDTQYF. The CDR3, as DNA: TGTGCCAGCAGCTTGATGAGCACAGATACGCAGTATTTT.

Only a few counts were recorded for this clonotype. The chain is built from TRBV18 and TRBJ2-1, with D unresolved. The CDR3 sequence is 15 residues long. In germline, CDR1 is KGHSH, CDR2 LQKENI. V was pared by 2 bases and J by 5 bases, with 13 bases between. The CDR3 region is CASSPRNVPHNEQFF. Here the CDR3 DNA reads TGTGCCAGCTCACCAAGGAACGTACCACACAATGAGCAGTTCTTC.

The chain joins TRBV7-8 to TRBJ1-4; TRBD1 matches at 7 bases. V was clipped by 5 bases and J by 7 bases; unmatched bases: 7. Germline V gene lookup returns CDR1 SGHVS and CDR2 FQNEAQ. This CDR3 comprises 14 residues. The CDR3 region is CASSQQGQGEKLFF. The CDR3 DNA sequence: TGTGCCAGCAGCCAACAGGGGCAGGGTGAAAAACTGTTTTTT.

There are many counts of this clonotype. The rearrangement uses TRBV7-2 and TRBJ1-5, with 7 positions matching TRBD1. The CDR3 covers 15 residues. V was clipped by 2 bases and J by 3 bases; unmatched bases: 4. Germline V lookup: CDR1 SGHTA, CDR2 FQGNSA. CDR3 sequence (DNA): TGTGCCAGCAGCTTAAGAGGGGGCCCCAATCAGCCCCAGCATTTT. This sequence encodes CASSLRGGPNQPQHF. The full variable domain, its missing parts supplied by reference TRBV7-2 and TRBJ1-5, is GAGVSQSPSNKVTEKGKDVELRCDPISGHTALYWYRQSLGQGLEFLIYFQGNSAPDKSGLPSDRFSAERTGGSVSTLTIQRTQQEDSAVYLCASSLRGGPNQPQHFGDGTRLSIL.

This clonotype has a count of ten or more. The CDR3 DNA reads as TGTGCCAGCAGCTTAGGGGGGACTAGCGGGAGGGATGAGCAGTTCTTC. Its protein is CASSLGGTSGRDEQFF. The chain couples TRBV7-2 to TRBJ2-1; 16 bases agree with TRBD2. CDR1 is SGHTA, CDR2 FQGNSA, per germline. The CDR3 extends over 16 amino acids. With 1 base clipped from V and 8 bases from J, the junction kept 2 bases outside the gene matches.

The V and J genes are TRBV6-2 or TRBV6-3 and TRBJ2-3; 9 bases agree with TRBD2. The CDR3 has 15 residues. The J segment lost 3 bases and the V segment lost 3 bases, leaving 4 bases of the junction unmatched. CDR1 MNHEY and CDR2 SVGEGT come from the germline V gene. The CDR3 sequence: CASSYRSGSTDTQYF. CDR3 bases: TGTGCCAGCAGTTATCGTAGCGGGAGTACAGATACGCAGTATTTT.

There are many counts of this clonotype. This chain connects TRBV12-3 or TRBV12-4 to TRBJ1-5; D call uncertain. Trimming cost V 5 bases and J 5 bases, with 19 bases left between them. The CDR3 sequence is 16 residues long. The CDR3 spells CASSPTTQSSHQPQHF. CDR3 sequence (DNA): TGTGCCAGCAGTCCAACAACTCAATCAAGTCATCAGCCCCAGCATTTT.